The 29 T cell receptor beta chains below were found in one sample sequenced in a study of beta chain features in type 1 diabetes. Antigens of these TCRs are unknown. Study-wide points: Across all four CD4+ subsets, people with type 1 diabetes showed modestly shorter TCRB CDR3s.

Isolated RNA was reverse transcribed in full, so expressed TCRB transcripts were sequenced. Profiling relied on immunoSEQ multiplex PCR, and the TCRdb table lists in-frame clones only, not all of them. Of about 650,000 clones detected, 9.5% to 15% appear once; the ten largest clones hold around 0.12%. The source material was naive CD4+ T cells from blood. Source of these receptors: a man aged 30 to 45 with type 1 diabetes.

The chain recombines TRBV7-2 with TRBJ2-7; tentative D call: TRBD2 (6 bases). This CDR3 spans 13 amino acids. Trimming removed 8 bases from V and 5 bases from J, with 16 bases in between. Germline-derived CDR1 and CDR2 are SGHTA and FQGNSA. This CDR3 reads CASSRRGSDEQYF. CDR3 nucleotides: TGTGCCAGCTCCAGGCGGGGATCCGACGAGCAGTACTTC.

This clone was counted a few times. V usage is TRBV27 and J usage is TRBJ2-7; TRBD1 is a possible D gene (6 bases). The germline V gene encodes CDR1 MNHEY and CDR2 SMNVEV (reference sequence). Trimming shortened V by 5 bases and J by 6 bases, and 14 bases separated the two germline ends. The CDR3 runs 13 residues. The CDR3 reads CASSLQYRAEQYF. As DNA, the CDR3 is TGTGCCAGCAGTCTCCAGTACAGGGCCGAGCAGTACTTC.

This clone was counted a few times. The gene calls are TRBV7-3 and TRBJ2-6; TRBD1 might be the D (6 bases). CDR3 length equals 16 residues. CDR1 SGHTA and CDR2 FQGTGA come from the germline V gene. Trimming left V 5 bases short and J 0 bases short, with 11 bases between. As DNA, the CDR3 is TGTGCCAGCAGCCAGGGGCTGGGCTCTGGGGCCAACGTCCTGACTTTC. Translated, it gives CASSQGLGSGANVLTF.

The chain carries TRBV7-9 and TRBJ2-2; no reliable D call. The germline V gene has CDR1 SEHNR and CDR2 FQNEAQ (reference sequence). V lost 4 bases, J lost 3 bases, and 3 bases lay in between. The CDR3 runs 12 residues. The CDR3 region is CASSYYTGELFF. As DNA, the CDR3 is TGTGCCAGCAGCTACTACACCGGGGAGCTGTTTTTT.

The CDR3 loop reads CASSSRGNNEKLFF. CDR3 DNA sequence: TGTGCCAGCAGTTCTAGGGGGAATAATGAAAAACTGTTTTTT. The J gene is TRBJ1-4, the V gene TRBV6-6; TRBD1 might be the D (6 bases). The CDR3 spans 14 residues. Germline V gene sequence: CDR1 MNHNY, CDR2 SVGAGI (reference sequence). The V gene lost 4 bases and the J gene lost 4 bases, with 10 bases spanning the gap.

This clone turned up a few times. This chain links TRBV2 with TRBJ2-5; D ambiguous. V lost 8 bases and J lost 5, with 9 bases in between. This CDR3 is built from 11 residues. Germline assignment: CDR1 SNHLY and CDR2 FYNNEI. The CDR3 region has the DNA TGTGCCAGCCGTATGAGGGAGACCCAGTACTTC. Protein: CASRMRETQYF.

The DNA for the CDR3 is TGTGCCAGCAGTTTATCGTTGGGAGCGAATGAGCAGTTCTTC. It encodes CASSLSLGANEQFF. This chain links TRBV27 with TRBJ2-1, with D possibly TRBD2 on 5 matching bases. Germline V gene data show CDR1 as MNHEY and CDR2 as SMNVEV (reference sequence). The ends were cut back, 0 bases at V and 7 bases at J, with 10 bases in the middle. The CDR3 runs to 14 residues.

Only a few counts were recorded for this clone. The rearrangement joins TRBV7-2 to TRBJ1-6; no firm D call. Trimming removed 5 bases from V and 10 bases from J, with 9 bases in between. The CDR3 extends over 12 amino acids. CDR1 is SGHTA and CDR2 is FQGNSA in the germline V gene. The CDR3 region is CASSDLESPLHF. The CDR3 DNA reads as TGTGCCAGCAGCGATCTGGAGTCACCCCTCCACTTT.

The chain links TRBV14 to TRBJ1-1; D unclear. This CDR3 contains 14 residues. In germline, CDR1 is SGHDN, CDR2 FVKESK. The V end lost 2 bases, the J end lost 4 bases, and 11 bases lay between the germline ends. CDR3 DNA sequence: TGTGCCAGCAGCCAAATGGGGTTCACCACTGAAGCTTTCTTT. It yields the protein CASSQMGFTTEAFF.

In its sample, this clone was seen a few times. The rearrangement joins TRBV7-2 to TRBJ2-7; D remains ambiguous. Germline V gives CDR1 SGHTA, CDR2 FQGNSA. V was clipped by 0 bases and J by 6 bases, with 9 bases between them. The CDR3 is made up of 13 amino acids. The CDR3 spells CASSLAPPSEQYF. The CDR3 nucleotides read TGTGCCAGCAGCTTAGCTCCTCCATCCGAGCAGTACTTC.

This clone was seen a handful of times. The CDR3 coding sequence is TGTGCCAGCTTCCCCAGCTCCTACGAGCAGTACTTC. This codes for CASFPSSYEQYF. The chain uses TRBV18 and TRBJ2-7, with unresolved D. Germline CDR1 reads KGHSH; CDR2 reads LQKENI. V lost 7 bases to trimming and J lost 0 bases, with 7 bases between them. The CDR3 contains 12 residues.

This clone turned up a few times. The chain links TRBV5-6 to TRBJ1-2; D gene uncertain. Germline CDR1 is SGHDT and CDR2 is YYEEEE. This CDR3 has 14 amino acids. The germline V and J ends were trimmed by 5 bases and 0 bases, with 11 bases remaining between them. The DNA of the CDR3 is TGTGCCAGCAGTCCCACGGAGGCTAACTATGGCTACACCTTC. Its translation: CASSPTEANYGYTF.

About this clone itself: The same CDR3 arises from other DNA sequences in this sample as well. This chain joins TRBV5-1 and TRBJ2-3; 8 nucleotides match TRBD2. Per germline, CDR1 SGHRS and CDR2 YFSETQ. The V and J ends lost 1 base and 2 bases, in that order; junction bases with no gene match: 3. CDR3 length: 15 amino acids. The CDR3 region is CASSLRGGSTDTQYF. CDR3 bases: TGCGCCAGCAGCTTGCGGGGGGGCTCCACAGATACGCAGTATTTT. Supplemented by reference TRBV5-1 and TRBJ2-3, the full variable domain reads KAGVTQTPRYLIKTRGQQVTLSCSPISGHRSVSWYQQTPGQGLQFLFEYFSETQRNKGNFPGRFSGRQFSNSRSEMNVSTLELGDSALYLCASSLRGGSTDTQYFGPGTRLTVL.

This clone was picked up a small number of times. The chain employs TRBV14 and TRBJ1-1; D is unresolved. CDR1 SGHDN and CDR2 FVKESK come from the germline V gene. Trimming removed 2 bases from V and 3 bases from J, with 7 bases in between. This CDR3 spans 13 amino acids. Here the CDR3 reads CASSQQSYTEAFF. The DNA of the CDR3 is TGTGCCAGCAGCCAACAGTCCTACACTGAAGCTTTCTTT.

This clone was picked up a small number of times. The genes are TRBV7-2 and TRBJ2-3; weak D call: TRBD1 (6 bases). Deletions cut 1 base from V and 0 bases from J, with 11 bases between. Looked up from germline, CDR1 is SGHTA and CDR2 is FQGNSA. This CDR3 comprises 16 residues. Here the CDR3 DNA reads TGTGCCAGCAGCTTAGGAAGGACAGTAAGCACAGATACGCAGTATTTT. Translation: CASSLGRTVSTDTQYF. The variable domain in full, with the rest retrieved from reference TRBV7-2 and TRBJ2-3, is GAGVSQSPSNKVTEKGKDVELRCDPISGHTALYWYRQSLGQGLEFLIYFQGNSAPDKSGLPSDRFSAERTGGSVSTLTIQRTQQEDSAVYLCASSLGRTVSTDTQYFGPGTRLTVL.

This chain joins TRBV19 and TRBJ1-6; 7 bases line up with TRBD1. The CDR3 is 12 residues long. J was trimmed by 8 bases and V by 10 bases; bases with no gene match: 5. Germline assignment: CDR1 LNHDA and CDR2 SQIVND (reference sequence). The CDR3, as DNA: TGTGCCACCAACAGGGGCGATTCACCCCTCCACTTT. This gives the protein CATNRGDSPLHF.

This clone has just a few counts. The chain combines TRBV29-1 with TRBJ2-5; 8 bases match TRBD1. The CDR3 has 13 amino acids. In germline, CDR1 is SQVTM, CDR2 ANQGSEA. The ends lost 4 bases at V and 3 bases at J; junction bases unmatched: 4. The CDR3 reads CSVVRTGKETQYF. In DNA, the CDR3 is TGCAGCGTTGTACGGACAGGGAAAGAGACCCAGTACTTC.

This clone was seen a handful of times. This chain connects TRBV7-9 to TRBJ2-1; no reliable D call. The germline CDR1 and CDR2 sequences are SEHNR and FQNEAQ (reference sequence). V lost 1 base to trimming and J lost 9 bases, with 16 bases between them. The length of the CDR3 is 15 residues. The CDR3 nucleotides are TGTGCCAGCAGCTTAGGTATGGCAAACTCGGGTGAGCAGTTCTTC. It codes for CASSLGMANSGEQFF.

This clone was seen more than once but under ten times. In the same sample, other DNA sequences code for this CDR3. V is TRBV11-3 and J is TRBJ2-3, with D uncertain. V was trimmed by 5 bases and J by 6 bases, leaving 6 bases between them. Germline V gene sequence: CDR1 SGHNT, CDR2 YENEEA. The CDR3 length is 11 residues. CDR3 loop: CASSLGDTQYF. In DNA, the CDR3 is TGTGCCAGCAGCCTAGGGGATACGCAGTATTTT.

The chain links TRBV7-9 to TRBJ2-3; D not resolved. CDR3 length equals 12 residues. Trimming stripped 6 bases from V and 1 base from J, with 5 bases between. Germline CDR1 SEHNR, CDR2 FQNEAQ (reference sequence). In DNA, the CDR3 is TGTGCCAGCAGTCGACGCACAGATACGCAGTATTTT. Translated, it gives CASSRRTDTQYF.

The rearrangement links TRBV18 to TRBJ2-1, with TRBD1 matching over 10 bases. Trimming at V came to 4 bases and at J to 4 bases, leaving 4 bases not matched to a gene. Germline V lookup: CDR1 KGHSH, CDR2 LQKENI. This CDR3 contains 15 residues. The CDR3 DNA is TGTGCCAGCTCACTAGGGACAGGGGTGTACAATGAGCAGTTCTTC. Translation: CASSLGTGVYNEQFF.

This clone has just a few counts. The rearrangement uses TRBV6-1 and TRBJ2-7, with D uncertain. The CDR3 is 12 amino acids. Germline CDR1 reads MNHNS; CDR2 reads SASEGT. V was cut by 0 bases and J by 6 bases, with 6 bases left in between. The CDR3 coding sequence is TGTGCCAGCAGTGAAGCGCTTCGCGAGCAGTACTTC. This encodes CASSEALREQYF.

This clone turned up a few times. The genes are TRBV11-2 and TRBJ2-2; D may be TRBD1 (6 bases). V dropped 8 bases and J dropped 0 bases, with 7 bases sitting between them. This CDR3 comprises 13 residues. Germline lookup yields CDR1 SGHAT and CDR2 FQNNGV. The CDR3 protein is CASAGANTGELFF. CDR3 DNA: TGTGCCAGCGCAGGGGCGAACACCGGGGAGCTGTTTTTT.

This clone was found a few times. This same CDR3 is encoded by further DNA sequences in the sample. This chain uses TRBV5-1 with TRBJ2-5; D remains ambiguous. In germline, CDR1 is SGHRS, CDR2 YFSETQ. Trimming removed 0 bases at V and 2 bases at J, with 8 bases between. The CDR3 is 14 residues long. The CDR3 nucleotides read TGCGCCAGCAGCTTGGGTGGGGTTCAAGAGACCCAGTACTTC. This sequence encodes CASSLGGVQETQYF. Supplemented by reference TRBV5-1 and TRBJ2-5, the full variable domain reads KAGVTQTPRYLIKTRGQQVTLSCSPISGHRSVSWYQQTPGQGLQFLFEYFSETQRNKGNFPGRFSGRQFSNSRSEMNVSTLELGDSALYLCASSLGGVQETQYFGPGTRLLVL.

This clone was counted a few times. The CDR3: CASSWLGVLQYGYTF. The CDR3 DNA reads TGTGCCAGCAGCTGGTTAGGGGTTTTACAGTATGGCTACACCTTC. The V gene is TRBV7-2, the J gene TRBJ1-2, with TRBD1 as a possible D gene (5 bases). The germline CDR1 and CDR2 sequences are SGHTA and FQGNSA. This CDR3 comprises 15 residues. V lost 4 bases and J 5 bases, leaving 17 bases between the germline ends.

This chain joins TRBV9 and TRBJ1-2; no reliable D call. The length of the CDR3 is 13 residues. V dropped 0 bases and J dropped 6 bases, with 9 bases sitting between them. The germline V gene encodes CDR1 SGDLS and CDR2 YYNGEE. Here the CDR3 reads CASSVDEKDGYTF. The CDR3 DNA reads as TGTGCCAGCAGCGTAGATGAAAAGGATGGCTACACCTTC.

The chain is built from TRBV10-3 and TRBJ1-4, with a tentative D call TRBD1 (5 bases). Germline CDR1 ENHRY, CDR2 SYGVKD. This CDR3 is 12 amino acids long. V gave up 6 bases and J gave up 5 bases, with 7 bases separating them. CDR3 residues: CAIRQDNEKLFF. The DNA of the CDR3 is TGTGCCATCAGACAGGACAATGAAAAACTGTTTTTT.

This clone was found a few times. This chain uses TRBV9 with TRBJ2-2, with D possibly TRBD1 on 5 matching bases. Per germline, CDR1 SGDLS and CDR2 YYNGEE. V was clipped by 0 bases and J by 7 bases, with 16 bases between them. The CDR3 is made up of 16 amino acids. The CDR3 DNA reads TGTGCCAGCAGCGTAGGGGCAGGGTGGAATGGCGGGGAGCTGTTTTTT. The encoded protein is CASSVGAGWNGGELFF.

This clone has just a few counts. V gene TRBV7-9 combines with J gene TRBJ2-1; 14 nucleotides line up with TRBD2. The CDR3 runs 17 residues. Unmatched junction bases numbered 19, after V lost 5 bases and J lost 16 bases. Germline-derived CDR1 and CDR2 are SEHNR and FQNEAQ (reference sequence). The CDR3 sequence is CASSLGQPGTSGGQGFF. CDR3 nucleotides: TGTGCCAGCAGCCTGGGACAGCCCGGGACTAGCGGGGGTCAGGGTTTCTTC. Full variable domain (missing parts from reference TRBV7-9 and TRBJ2-1): DTGVSQNPRHKITKRGQNVTFRCDPISEHNRLYWYRQTLGQGPEFLTYFQNEAQLEKSRLLSDRFSAERPKGSFSTLEIQRTEQGDSAMYLCASSLGQPGTSGGQGFFGPGTRLTVL.